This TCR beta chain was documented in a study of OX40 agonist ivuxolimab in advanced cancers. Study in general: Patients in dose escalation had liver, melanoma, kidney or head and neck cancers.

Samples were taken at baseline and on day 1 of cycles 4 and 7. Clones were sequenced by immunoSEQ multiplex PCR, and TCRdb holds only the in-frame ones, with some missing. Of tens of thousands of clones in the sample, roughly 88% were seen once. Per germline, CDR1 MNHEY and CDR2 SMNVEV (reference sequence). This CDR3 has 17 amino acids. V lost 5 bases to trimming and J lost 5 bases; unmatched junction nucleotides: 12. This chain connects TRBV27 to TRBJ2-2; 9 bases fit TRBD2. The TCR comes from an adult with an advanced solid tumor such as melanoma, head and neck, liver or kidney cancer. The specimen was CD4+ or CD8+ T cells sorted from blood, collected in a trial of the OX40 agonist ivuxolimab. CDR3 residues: CASSKGSGGSWTGELFF. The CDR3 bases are TGTGCCAGCAGTAAGGGGAGCGGGGGGTCGTGGACCGGGGAGCTGTTTTTT.